This section outlines one T cell receptor (beta chain) sequence together with its context. Its cognate antigen is unknown. The entry originates in a study of blood T cells in healthy people across ages. Findings and limits, study-wide: Naive CD4+ cell counts and diversity both ran higher in long-lived than in aged donors.

Together with a sample-barcoded 5' primer, a J-beta primer mix was included in a second PCR lasting about 6 to 12 cycles. No fewer than 2.5 million CDR3-containing paired-end reads came from each sample. In TCRdb, the 5' RACE reads were re-called with MiXCR into one record per CDR3 protein. The profile covers about 680,000 distinct CDR3 sequences, with 45% to 50% appearing a single time and 30% to 40% taken by the ten largest. The TCR sequence derives from a woman aged 55-69 years in good health. Material: blood.

Written as DNA, the CDR3 is TGTGCCAGCAGCCAAGCGTGGACCAAAAACATTCAGTACTTC. Translating gives CASSQAWTKNIQYF. The chain carries TRBV4-2 and TRBJ2-4, with unresolved D. Germline V gene sequence: CDR1 LGHNA, CDR2 YNFKEQ. This CDR3 is built from 14 residues. V was cut by 1 base and J by 2 bases, with 6 bases left in between.